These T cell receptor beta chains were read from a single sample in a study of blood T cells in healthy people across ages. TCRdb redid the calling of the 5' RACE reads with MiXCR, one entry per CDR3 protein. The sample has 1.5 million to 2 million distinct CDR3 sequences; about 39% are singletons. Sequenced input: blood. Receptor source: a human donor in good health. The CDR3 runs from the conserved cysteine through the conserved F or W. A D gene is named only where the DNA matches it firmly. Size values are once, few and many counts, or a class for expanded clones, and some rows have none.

CDR3: CASSLRTSGGLEQYF
DNA: TGTGCCAGCAGCTTAAGGACTAGCGGGGGGCTAGAGCAGTACTTC
D: TRBD2
J: TRBJ2-7
V: TRBV7-2
size: .
length: 15

CDR3: CASSLGQLRRTEAFF
DNA: TGTGCCAGCAGTTTGGGACAGCTTAGGCGCACTGAAGCTTTCTTT
D: TRBD1
J: TRBJ1-1
V: TRBV6-5
size: .
length: 15

CDR3: CSVEGLGTTLYQETQYF
DNA: TGCAGCGTTGAAGGCCTTGGGACTACCCTGTACCAAGAGACCCAGTACTTC
D: TRBD2
J: TRBJ2-5
V: TRBV29-1
size: few
length: 17

CDR3: CASSFLPWHEQFF
DNA: TGCGCCAGCAGCTTCCTTCCGTGGCATGAGCAGTTCTTC
D: .
J: TRBJ2-1
V: TRBV4-1
size: .
length: 13

CDR3: CASSQEGGENQPQHF
DNA: TGTGCCAGCAGCCAAGAGGGCGGGGAGAATCAGCCCCAGCATTTT
D: .
J: TRBJ1-5
V: TRBV4-2
size: few
length: 15

CDR3: CSAHPRSGNTIYF
DNA: TGCAGTGCTCATCCGAGATCTGGAAACACCATATATTTT
D: .
J: TRBJ1-3
V: TRBV20-1
size: .
length: 13

CDR3: CASSQDSGRELDTQYF
DNA: TGCGCCAGCAGCCAAGATTCGGGAAGGGAGCTGGATACGCAGTATTTT
D: .
J: TRBJ2-3
V: TRBV4-3
size: .
length: 16

CDR3: CATSRDGDRDSNQPQHF
DNA: TGTGCCACCAGCAGAGATGGGGACCGGGACAGCAATCAGCCCCAGCATTTT
D: .
J: TRBJ1-5
V: TRBV15
size: .
length: 17

CDR3: CASSLFGQGAEQYF
DNA: TGTGCCAGCAGTTTATTTGGACAGGGGGCAGAGCAGTACTTC
D: TRBD1
J: TRBJ2-4
V: TRBV28
size: few
length: 14

CDR3: CASSYPGREGADGYTF
DNA: TGTGCCAGCAGTTACCCAGGGAGGGAGGGAGCGGATGGCTACACCTTC
D: .
J: TRBJ1-2
V: TRBV6-6
size: .
length: 16

CDR3: CASSFSQGREQYF
DNA: TGTGCCAGCAGCTTTTCTCAGGGTAGAGAGCAGTACTTC
D: .
J: TRBJ2-7
V: TRBV5-6
size: .
length: 13

CDR3: CASSPRGGAIMNTEAFF
DNA: TGTGCCAGCTCACCACGTGGAGGGGCGATCATGAACACTGAAGCTTTCTTT
D: .
J: TRBJ1-1
V: TRBV18
size: few
length: 17

CDR3: CSARDMKGRNEQFF
DNA: TGCAGTGCTAGAGATATGAAGGGTCGGAATGAGCAGTTCTTC
D: .
J: TRBJ2-1
V: TRBV20-1
size: .
length: 14

CDR3: CASSLRQGRANQPQHF
DNA: TGTGCCAGCAGTTTAAGGCAGGGGCGGGCCAATCAGCCCCAGCATTTT
D: .
J: TRBJ1-5
V: TRBV12-3/TRBV12-4
size: .
length: 16

CDR3: CASSSTGQSYGYTF
DNA: TGCGCCAGCAGCTCTACTGGACAGTCCTATGGCTACACCTTC
D: .
J: TRBJ1-2
V: TRBV5-1
size: .
length: 14

CDR3: CASSLATPDRGSSYNEQFF
DNA: TGTGCCAGCAGCTTAGCCACCCCTGACCGGGGAAGCTCCTACAATGAGCAGTTCTTC
D: .
J: TRBJ2-1
V: TRBV11-2
size: .
length: 19

CDR3: CASSLTSGLDEQFF
DNA: TGTGCCAGCAGCTTAACTAGCGGCCTCGATGAGCAGTTCTTC
D: TRBD2
J: TRBJ2-1
V: TRBV7-9
size: .
length: 14

CDR3: CATLGLAGSSYEQYF
DNA: TGTGCCACTTTGGGACTAGCGGGAAGTTCCTACGAGCAGTACTTC
D: TRBD2
J: TRBJ2-7
V: TRBV10-3
size: .
length: 15

CDR3: CSAIEGIYGYTF
DNA: TGCAGTGCTATCGAGGGGATCTATGGCTACACCTTC
D: .
J: TRBJ1-2
V: TRBV20-1
size: few
length: 12

CDR3: CASSFGLNNQPQHF
DNA: TGCGCCAGCAGCTTCGGACTGAACAATCAGCCCCAGCATTTT
D: .
J: TRBJ1-5
V: TRBV5-1
size: few
length: 14

CDR3: CASILDTLSEKLFF
DNA: TGTGCCAGCATTCTAGACACCTTGAGTGAAAAACTGTTTTTT
D: .
J: TRBJ1-4
V: TRBV12-3/TRBV12-4
size: .
length: 14

CDR3: CSANDFNRGETNYGYTF
DNA: TGCAGTGCTAACGATTTTAATCGGGGCGAGACTAACTATGGCTACACCTTC
D: .
J: TRBJ1-2
V: TRBV20-1
size: few
length: 17

CDR3: CASSQRRGDTGELFF
DNA: TGCGCCAGCAGCCAACGCAGGGGAGACACCGGGGAGCTGTTTTTT
D: .
J: TRBJ2-2
V: TRBV4-1
size: .
length: 15

CDR3: CASSLDPITDTQYF
DNA: TGTGCCAGCAGCTTAGACCCGATCACAGATACGCAGTATTTT
D: .
J: TRBJ2-3
V: TRBV7-2
size: once
length: 14

CDR3: CASRGDRGRTNEKLFF
DNA: TGTGCCAGCCGCGGGGACAGGGGGCGAACTAATGAAAAACTGTTTTTT
D: TRBD1
J: TRBJ1-4
V: TRBV2
size: .
length: 16

CDR3: CATSDLNQRNEQFF
DNA: TGTGCCACCAGTGATTTAAACCAGAGGAATGAGCAGTTCTTC
D: .
J: TRBJ2-1
V: TRBV24-1
size: few
length: 14

CDR3: CSARGGGASNSPLHF
DNA: TGCAGTGCTAGAGGGGGGGGGGCCAGTAATTCACCCCTCCACTTT
D: .
J: TRBJ1-6
V: TRBV20-1
size: .
length: 15

CDR3: CASTQRDTTHNEQFF
DNA: TGTGCCAGCACACAGCGGGATACGACCCACAATGAGCAGTTCTTC
D: TRBD2
J: TRBJ2-1
V: TRBV13
size: .
length: 15

CDR3: CATSRDLSPAYEQYF
DNA: TGTGCCACCAGCAGAGATCTATCACCCGCCTACGAGCAGTACTTC
D: .
J: TRBJ2-7
V: TRBV15
size: many
length: 15

CDR3: CSVLNTGGGTDTQYF
DNA: TGCAGCGTCCTCAATACAGGGGGAGGCACAGATACGCAGTATTTT
D: TRBD1
J: TRBJ2-3
V: TRBV29-1
size: .
length: 15

CDR3: CASMGQGRSPLHF
DNA: TGCGCCAGCATGGGACAGGGGCGTTCACCCCTCCACTTT
D: TRBD1
J: TRBJ1-6
V: TRBV10-2
size: .
length: 13

CDR3: CASSLDNNEQFF
DNA: TGTGCCAGCAGTTTAGACAACAATGAGCAGTTCTTC
D: .
J: TRBJ2-1
V: TRBV12-3/TRBV12-4
size: .
length: 12

CDR3: CATDSLSPLHF
DNA: TGTGCCACCGACTCACTATCACCCCTCCACTTT
D: .
J: TRBJ1-6
V: TRBV12-3/TRBV12-4
size: .
length: 11

CDR3: CASSRTLAGAGANVLTF
DNA: TGTGCCAGCAGCCGAACGCTAGCAGGGGCGGGGGCCAACGTCCTGACTTTC
D: .
J: TRBJ2-6
V: TRBV7-2
size: .
length: 17

CDR3: CSVLLGTTDTQYF
DNA: TGCAGCGTGCTTCTAGGGACCACAGATACGCAGTATTTT
D: .
J: TRBJ2-3
V: TRBV29-1
size: .
length: 13

CDR3: CAMASSGGDYEQYF
DNA: TGTGCCATGGCTTCTAGCGGGGGAGACTACGAGCAGTACTTC
D: TRBD2
J: TRBJ2-7
V: TRBV10-3
size: many
length: 14

CDR3: CASSPLGGPSSSYNSPLHF
DNA: TGTGCCAGCAGTCCCCTAGGGGGCCCCTCGAGCTCCTATAATTCACCCCTCCACTTT
D: TRBD1
J: TRBJ1-6
V: TRBV12-3/TRBV12-4
size: few
length: 19

CDR3: CASSLAAEADLTQYF
DNA: TGCGCCAGCAGCTTGGCCGCGGAGGCAGATTTGACCCAGTACTTC
D: .
J: TRBJ2-5
V: TRBV5-1
size: .
length: 15

CDR3: CASSFRKGNTEAFF
DNA: TGTGCCAGCAGTTTTAGGAAGGGGAACACTGAAGCTTTCTTT
D: .
J: TRBJ1-1
V: TRBV12-3/TRBV12-4
size: .
length: 14

CDR3: CASSHSPGRGLFF
DNA: TGTGCCAGCAGCCATAGTCCAGGGAGGGGACTGTTTTTT
D: .
J: TRBJ1-4
V: TRBV14
size: .
length: 13

CDR3: CSVRNLNTEAFF
DNA: TGCAGCGTTCGAAACCTGAACACTGAAGCTTTCTTT
D: .
J: TRBJ1-1
V: TRBV29-1
size: few
length: 12

CDR3: CASSQDGPGTTDTQYF
DNA: TGTGCCAGCAGCCAAGATGGCCCGGGGACCACAGATACGCAGTATTTT
D: .
J: TRBJ2-3
V: TRBV4-2
size: .
length: 16

CDR3: CASSPAQGNYEQYF
DNA: TGCGCCAGCAGCCCTGCGCAAGGAAACTACGAGCAGTACTTC
D: .
J: TRBJ2-7
V: TRBV4-3
size: many
length: 14

CDR3: CASSTQTGYYGYTF
DNA: TGTGCCAGCAGCACGCAGACAGGGTACTATGGCTACACCTTC
D: TRBD1
J: TRBJ1-2
V: TRBV7-9
size: few
length: 14

CDR3: CASSQGGGLFMIRDTQYF
DNA: TGTGCCAGCAGCCAAGGCGGAGGTTTGTTTATGATTCGTGATACGCAGTATTTT
D: .
J: TRBJ2-3
V: TRBV4-2
size: few
length: 18

CDR3: CSVAPGRSSYEQYF
DNA: TGCAGCGTTGCGCCGGGGAGAAGTTCCTACGAGCAGTACTTC
D: .
J: TRBJ2-7
V: TRBV29-1
size: .
length: 14

CDR3: CSFRTNYGYTF
DNA: TGCAGCTTTCGGACGAACTATGGCTACACCTTC
D: .
J: TRBJ1-2
V: TRBV29-1
size: .
length: 11

CDR3: CSAREWRDQPQHF
DNA: TGCAGTGCTAGAGAATGGAGGGATCAGCCCCAGCATTTT
D: .
J: TRBJ1-5
V: TRBV20-1
size: .
length: 13

CDR3: CASSLDAPTEAFF
DNA: TGTGCCAGCAGCTTGGACGCACCGACTGAAGCTTTCTTT
D: .
J: TRBJ1-1
V: TRBV5-5
size: .
length: 13

CDR3: CASRAGSKRENIQYF
DNA: TGTGCCAGCAGAGCAGGGAGTAAAAGGGAAAACATTCAGTACTTC
D: .
J: TRBJ2-4
V: TRBV2
size: .
length: 15

CDR3: CASSYRDRVSYEQYF
DNA: TGTGCCAGCAGCTACCGGGACAGGGTCTCCTACGAGCAGTACTTC
D: TRBD1
J: TRBJ2-7
V: TRBV6-1
size: few
length: 15

CDR3: CSGGTGFHEQYF
DNA: TGCAGCGGTGGTACAGGGTTTCACGAGCAGTACTTC
D: .
J: TRBJ2-7
V: TRBV29-1
size: once
length: 12

CDR3: CASSLGGQKGSNQPQHF
DNA: TGTGCCAGCAGCTTAGGAGGGCAAAAGGGCAGCAATCAGCCCCAGCATTTT
D: .
J: TRBJ1-5
V: TRBV7-2
size: .
length: 17